These 12 T cell receptor beta chains originate from one sample sequenced in a study of CD8 T cells in ankylosing spondylitis. Study-level points and caveats: Several highly homologous variants made up a TCR beta motif that seemed to typify ankylosing spondylitis blood.

TCRdb reprocessed the 5' RACE reads with MiXCR, giving one entry per CDR3 protein. The sample contains fewer than 550,000 distinct CDR3 sequences, 5.3% of which appear only once. The antigens of these receptors remain unknown. Sequencing was carried out using blood, either unsorted or a sorted T cell fraction (not recorded which). The source of these receptors is a male donor with ankylosing spondylitis.

This clonotype was detected many times. The rearrangement links TRBV10-3 to TRBJ1-1, with 12 bases identical to TRBD1. J lost 3 bases, V lost 7 bases, and 6 bases had no gene match. The germline CDR1 and CDR2 sequences are ENHRY and SYGVKD. This CDR3 comprises 15 residues. This chain's CDR3 is CAIKGTGGRDTEAFF. CDR3 nucleotides: TGTGCCATCAAAGGGACAGGGGGCAGGGACACTGAAGCTTTCTTT.

The chain has TRBV20-1 and TRBJ2-5; 8 nucleotides line up with TRBD1. From germline, CDR1 is DFQATT and CDR2 SNEGSKA (reference sequence). V shed 6 bases and J 1 base; nucleotides not matched to a gene: 10. There are 15 residues in the CDR3. The CDR3 DNA reads as TGCAGTGCAAGTCGGACAGGGAGGTTCCAAGAGACCCAGTACTTC. This sequence encodes CSASRTGRFQETQYF.

This clonotype has more than one count but fewer than ten. The rearrangement links TRBV20-1 to TRBJ1-5; weak D call: TRBD1 (5 bases). Germline CDR1 reads DFQATT; CDR2 reads SNEGSKA (reference sequence). Deletions cut 3 bases from V and 3 bases from J, with 18 bases between. This CDR3 is built from 16 residues. Here the CDR3 reads CSASPYRSRINQPQHF. The CDR3 DNA sequence: TGCAGTGCTAGCCCTTACAGGTCACGAATCAATCAGCCCCAGCATTTT.

This clonotype was recorded a few times. The chain uses TRBV7-9 and TRBJ1-5; D is unclear. The germline V gene has CDR1 SEHNR and CDR2 FQNEAQ (reference sequence). V lost 3 bases and J 9 bases, leaving 9 bases between the germline ends. CDR3 size: 12 residues. CDR3 sequence reads: CASSFIDRPQHF. CDR3 in DNA: TGTGCCAGCAGCTTTATCGATCGGCCCCAGCATTTT.

In its sample, this clonotype was seen a few times. The chain is built from TRBV3-1 and TRBJ2-1, with D perhaps TRBD1 or TRBD2 (5 bases each). The CDR3 covers 16 residues. The germline V gene has CDR1 LGHDT and CDR2 YNNKEL (reference sequence). V dropped 2 bases and J dropped 0 bases, with 11 bases sitting between them. CDR3 region: CASSQRDDFSYNEQFF. The CDR3 DNA reads TGTGCCAGCAGCCAAAGGGACGACTTCTCCTACAATGAGCAGTTCTTC.

This clonotype was observed many times. This rearrangement joins TRBV4-2 to TRBJ2-7; 8 nucleotides match TRBD1. This CDR3 region has 16 residues. Germline loops: CDR1 LGHNA, CDR2 YNFKEQ. V lost 4 bases, J lost 2 bases, and 10 bases stayed unmatched. In DNA, the CDR3 is TGTGCCAGCAGCCGGGAAAGGACAGGGCTCACCTACGAGCAGTACTTC. Translating gives CASSRERTGLTYEQYF.

This clonotype was detected a few times. The chain is built from TRBV6-5 and TRBJ1-6, with D possibly matching TRBD1 (6 bases). CDR3 length equals 16 residues. The germline V and J ends were trimmed by 0 bases and 6 bases, with 12 bases remaining between them. Germline assignment: CDR1 MNHEY and CDR2 SVGAGI. This chain's CDR3 is CASSYSLQGANSPLHF. CDR3 sequence (DNA): TGTGCCAGCAGTTACTCATTACAGGGTGCTAATTCACCCCTCCACTTT.

This clonotype was detected ten times or more. This chain links TRBV5-5 with TRBJ2-3; the match to TRBD1 covers 9 bases. V was pared by 3 bases and J by 4 bases, with 9 bases of the junction left unmatched. Germline V gives CDR1 SGHKS, CDR2 YYEKEE (reference sequence). CDR3 size: 16 residues. Here the CDR3 reads CASSYTGGARADTQYF. The CDR3 bases are TGTGCCAGCAGCTATACAGGGGGCGCGAGGGCAGATACGCAGTATTTT.

This clonotype was found many times. The chain is built from TRBV4-3 and TRBJ2-3; possible D gene TRBD2, 5 bases. The CDR3 spans 16 residues. Germline V gene sequence: CDR1 LGHNA, CDR2 YSLEER. Trimming removed 4 bases from V and 2 bases from J, with 16 bases in between. This CDR3 reads CASSPGSSQYTDTQYF. CDR3 coding DNA: TGCGCCAGCAGCCCGGGGAGTTCACAGTACACAGATACGCAGTATTTT.

This chain connects TRBV5-6 to TRBJ2-7, with D possibly TRBD2 on 6 matching bases. CDR3 size: 14 residues. The V and J ends lost 0 bases and 6 bases respectively, with 13 bases between them. CDR1 and CDR2 (germline): SGHDT, YYEEEE. The CDR3 loop reads CASSLGLGGAEQYF. CDR3 DNA: TGTGCCAGCAGCTTGGGCCTGGGGGGAGCCGAGCAGTACTTC.

The V gene is TRBV5-6, the J gene TRBJ2-3, with TRBD1 matching over 7 bases. The V gene end was trimmed by 7 bases and the J gene end by 2 bases; junction bases not matched to a gene: 10. CDR3 length equals 15 residues. CDR1 and CDR2 from the germline V gene are SGHDT and YYEEEE. DNA of the CDR3: TGTGCCAGCGGCCCCGGGACAGCTTACACAGATACGCAGTATTTT. Its protein is CASGPGTAYTDTQYF.

This clonotype appeared many times. V is TRBV11-2 and J is TRBJ2-2; D may be TRBD2 (7 bases). The CDR3 sequence is 14 residues long. CDR1 is SGHAT and CDR2 is FQNNGV in the germline V gene. V was pared by 8 bases and J by 2 bases, with 12 bases between. Written as DNA, the CDR3 is TGTGCCAGCCCCCGCGGGGGCAACACCGGGGAGCTGTTTTTT. Encoded protein: CASPRGGNTGELFF. The full variable domain, completed using reference TRBV11-2 and TRBJ2-2, is EAGVAQSPRYKIIEKRQSVAFWCNPISGHATLYWYQQILGQGPKLLIQFQNNGVVDDSQLPKDRFSAERLKGVDSTLKIQPAKLEDSAVYLCASPRGGNTGELFFGEGSRLTVL.